This is a list of T cell receptor beta chains from one sample in a study of long-term antiretroviral therapy in people with HIV. Produced via immunoSEQ multiplex PCR; TCRdb's table is partial and in-frame only. The sample shows under 20,000 clones, less than 80% of them seen only once. The sequencing here drew on unsorted PBMCs, taken 1.5 years before starting antiretroviral therapy. These receptors all stem from a woman aged 45-65 years with HIV. Each CDR3 is given with its conserved first and last residue. Each record gives: clone size, V gene, J gene, D gene, CDR3 DNA, CDR3 protein. D genes are given only for firm matches. The size entry is marked missing in some rows and otherwise reads once, few, many or a size class.

size: few; V: TRBV7-3; J: TRBJ2-2; D: .; DNA: TGTGCCAGCAGCCCACAGGGAGGGCTGGACACCGGGGAGCTGTTTTTT; CDR3: CASSPQGGLDTGELFF
size: .; V: TRBV7-8; J: TRBJ2-5; D: .; DNA: TGTGCCAGCAGCTTAGGGGGGCTCCAAGAGACCCAGTACTTC; CDR3: CASSLGGLQETQYF
size: .; V: TRBV19; J: TRBJ1-5; D: .; DNA: TGTGCCAGTAGTTCGCAGGCCGATCAGCCCCAGCATTTT; CDR3: CASSSQADQPQHF
size: .; V: TRBV19; J: TRBJ1-1; D: .; DNA: TGTGCCAGTAGTATAGCCAGGGGCTGGGGCACTGAAGCTTTCTTT; CDR3: CASSIARGWGTEAFF
size: .; V: TRBV4-1; J: TRBJ1-5; D: .; DNA: TGCGCCAGCAGAGACCTGGGACACGGCGTTCCCTATAGCAATCAGCCCCAGCATTTT; CDR3: CASRDLGHGVPYSNQPQHF
size: medium-sized; V: TRBV11-2; J: TRBJ1-5; D: TRBD1; DNA: TGTGCCAGCAGCAACACTCAGGGGGCTTCGTATCAGCCCCAGCATTTT; CDR3: CASSNTQGASYQPQHF
size: .; V: TRBV2; J: TRBJ1-2; D: .; DNA: TGTGCCAGCAGTGAAAGGCTCTATGGCTACACCTTC; CDR3: CASSERLYGYTF
size: .; V: TRBV18; J: TRBJ2-3; D: .; DNA: TGTGCCAGCTCACCATTATCGGGGGGCACAGATACGCAGTATTTT; CDR3: CASSPLSGGTDTQYF
size: once; V: TRBV13; J: TRBJ2-5; D: .; DNA: TGTGCCAGCAGCTCAAGGGCCTCTCCTGGGACGGAACAAGAGACCCAGTACTTC; CDR3: CASSSRASPGTEQETQYF
size: .; V: TRBV6-1; J: TRBJ2-7; D: .; DNA: TGTGCCAGCAGTGAAGCGAAAGTCTACGAGCAGTACTTC; CDR3: CASSEAKVYEQYF
size: few; V: TRBV18; J: TRBJ1-5; D: TRBD1; DNA: TGTGCCAGCTCACCCGACAGGGGAGGCAATCAGCCCCAGCATTTT; CDR3: CASSPDRGGNQPQHF
size: .; V: TRBV27; J: TRBJ2-5; D: .; DNA: TGTGCCAGCAGTCGGCGAACTGGGGGGAGGAAAGAGACCCAGTACTTC; CDR3: CASSRRTGGRKETQYF
size: .; V: TRBV15; J: TRBJ2-5; D: .; DNA: TGTGCCACCAGAAGTAGGGGGCAAGAGACCCAGTACTTC; CDR3: CATRSRGQETQYF
size: few; V: TRBV7-3; J: TRBJ2-1; D: TRBD2; DNA: TGTGCCAGCGGTTCTAGCGGGGGGTCCGATGAGCAGTTCTTC; CDR3: CASGSSGGSDEQFF
size: .; V: TRBV30; J: TRBJ1-1; D: .; DNA: TGTGCCTGGAGTGGGGCAGGGTGGTATGACACTGAAGCTTTCTTT; CDR3: CAWSGAGWYDTEAFF
size: .; V: TRBV5-6; J: TRBJ2-5; D: .; DNA: TGTGCCAGCAGCTTGCGAGGGACATCTTACCAAGAGACCCAGTACTTC; CDR3: CASSLRGTSYQETQYF
size: .; V: TRBV4-2; J: TRBJ2-3; D: TRBD2; DNA: TGTGCCAGCAGCCAAGATGGGACTAGCGGGGTCACAGATACGCAGTATTTT; CDR3: CASSQDGTSGVTDTQYF
size: .; V: TRBV7-9; J: TRBJ2-5; D: .; DNA: TGTGCCAGCAGCTTAGGAGGGAGCCAAGAGACCCAGTACTTC; CDR3: CASSLGGSQETQYF
size: .; V: TRBV2; J: TRBJ1-5; D: .; DNA: TGTGCCAGCAGCCCGGCGATAAGCAATCAGCCCCAGCATTTT; CDR3: CASSPAISNQPQHF
size: .; V: TRBV7-3; J: TRBJ2-6; D: .; DNA: TGTGCCAGCAGCTCCCCCATCTCCAACGTCCTGACTTTC; CDR3: CASSSPISNVLTF
size: .; V: TRBV6-1; J: TRBJ1-2; D: .; DNA: TGTGCCAGCGGGGGAGGGGAAGACACCTTC; CDR3: CASGGGEDTF
size: .; V: TRBV18; J: TRBJ2-1; D: TRBD2; DNA: TGTGCCAGCTCACCCCCTGGACTAGCGGGGAGAAATGAGCAGTTCTTC; CDR3: CASSPPGLAGRNEQFF
size: .; V: TRBV5-1; J: TRBJ2-7; D: .; DNA: TGCGCCAGCAGCTTGGAGGCAGCGTACGAGCAGTACTTC; CDR3: CASSLEAAYEQYF
size: few; V: TRBV6-1; J: TRBJ1-2; D: TRBD1; DNA: TGTGCCAGCAGTGAAGGGACAGGTGCCTTCTATGGCTACACCTTC; CDR3: CASSEGTGAFYGYTF
size: .; V: TRBV6-1; J: TRBJ1-1; D: .; DNA: TGTGCCAGCAGTGAAAGAGGAAACTGGGGCACTGAAGCTTTCTTT; CDR3: CASSERGNWGTEAFF
size: .; V: TRBV12-5; J: TRBJ1-1; D: .; DNA: TGTGCTAGTGGTTCCTACACTGAAGCTTTCTTT; CDR3: CASGSYTEAFF
size: once; V: TRBV18; J: TRBJ2-5; D: .; DNA: TGTGCCAGCTCACCAGGTGGAGGAGAGACCCAGTACTTC; CDR3: CASSPGGGETQYF
size: once; V: TRBV27; J: TRBJ1-2; D: .; DNA: TGTGCCAGCAGTTTAAGGCAGGGCACTAACTATGGCTACACCTTC; CDR3: CASSLRQGTNYGYTF
size: .; V: TRBV30; J: TRBJ1-1; D: .; DNA: TGTGCCTGGGTACAGGGAGGTAGAGCTTTCTTT; CDR3: CAWVQGGRAFF
size: .; V: TRBV7-3; J: TRBJ2-3; D: .; DNA: TGTGCCAGCAGCCCTCTAGGTGGAGGCACAGATACGCAGTATTTT; CDR3: CASSPLGGGTDTQYF
size: .; V: TRBV19; J: TRBJ1-2; D: TRBD1; DNA: TGTGCCAGTAGCCCAACTCCGGGACAGGGGGATGGCTACACCTTC; CDR3: CASSPTPGQGDGYTF
size: once; V: TRBV5-6; J: TRBJ2-5; D: TRBD1; DNA: TGTGCCAGCAGCTTGGTCCGGACAGGGGAGCAAGAGACCCAGTACTTC; CDR3: CASSLVRTGEQETQYF
size: .; V: TRBV6-6; J: TRBJ2-1; D: TRBD2; DNA: TGTGCCAGCAGCCCCGAAGTATGGGGGGGATACAATGAGCAGTTCTTC; CDR3: CASSPEVWGGYNEQFF
size: .; V: TRBV4-1; J: TRBJ1-2; D: .; DNA: TGCGCCAGCAGCCAAGAGCGGGGTGTTGGCTACACCTTC; CDR3: CASSQERGVGYTF
size: .; V: TRBV18; J: TRBJ2-2; D: .; DNA: TGTGCCAGCTCACCCGACCGGAACACCGGGGAGCTGTTTTTT; CDR3: CASSPDRNTGELFF
size: .; V: TRBV11-2; J: TRBJ1-2; D: .; DNA: TGTGCCAGCAGCTTAGATTCTAACTATGGCTACACCTTC; CDR3: CASSLDSNYGYTF